This T cell receptor beta chain is drawn from a study of control samples from healthy donors and cancer patients (TCRdb year 2020). Concerning this clone itself: Its recognized antigen is unknown. Qualities for individual bases were not recorded, and no much larger clone is one base off.

Receptors were amplified or captured by the immunoSEQ multiplex PCR assay. TCRdb stores this immuneACCESS table with in-frame sequences only. Part of the clones is absent; in the studies checked, under half of the shortfall reflects unresolved V genes, and no reason is known for the rest. This sample holds some 130,000 clones; about 95% were observed only once. Clones ranked in the top ten supply approximately 4% of the sample. The CDR3 spans 14 residues, from the cysteine through the phenylalanine. CDR3 DNA only is kept here, 42 bases in frame from base 1. In the germline V gene, CDR1 corresponds to WSHSY and CDR2 to SAAADI. A distance of 18 bases separates the germline ends of V and J, which lose 8 bases and 5 bases respectively.

Input material: blood. The sequence was obtained from a man in his thirties or forties in good health. The chain couples TRBV10-2 to TRBJ1-1; 5 matching bases give a weak D call of TRBD1. The DNA sequence is as follows: TGCGCCAGCTTGACAGCGATTAGAGATACTGAAGCTTTCTTT. This is translated as CASLTAIRDTEAFF.